Each of the 24 T cell receptor beta chains below was sequenced from the same sample in a study of blood T cell repertoires in COVID-19. Profiled with immunoSEQ multiplex PCR; TCRdb holds only in-frame clones, not every one. The table shows about 480,000 clones, with approximately 88% occurring only once. The specimen was PBMCs or T cells enriched from blood (not recorded which). Receptor source: a middle-aged woman who had recovered from COVID-19.

The chain employs TRBV9 and TRBJ2-2, with D perhaps matching TRBD2 (6 bases). CDR1 and CDR2 from the germline V gene are SGDLS and YYNGEE. Trimming cost V 3 bases and J 3 bases, with 15 bases left between them. CDR3 length: 16 residues. CDR3 in DNA: TGTGCCAGCAGCGCGATACCCGAGCGGGACACCGGGGAGCTGTTTTTT. This gives the protein CASSAIPERDTGELFF.

The rearrangement links TRBV6-2 or TRBV6-3 to TRBJ1-3; weak D call: TRBD1 (5 bases). This CDR3 comprises 15 residues. Looked up from germline, CDR1 is MNHEY and CDR2 is SVGEGT. The ends were cut back, 5 bases at V and 2 bases at J, with 13 bases in the middle. The chain's CDR3 is CASSAHSTAGNTIYF. CDR3 nucleotide sequence: TGTGCCAGCAGTGCTCATTCGACAGCTGGAAACACCATATATTTT.

CDR3 region: CAWTWGLAGMSDTQYF. CDR3 DNA sequence: TGTGCCTGGACCTGGGGACTAGCGGGAATGTCAGATACGCAGTATTTT. The chain is built from TRBV30 and TRBJ2-3; TRBD2 agrees at 13 bases. The germline V gene has CDR1 GTSNPN and CDR2 SVGIG (reference sequence). The trim removed 4 bases at V and 4 bases at J, leaving 8 bases unmatched. The CDR3 runs 16 residues.

The rearrangement links TRBV3-1 (or the pseudogene TRBV3-2) to TRBJ1-4; no definite D call. This CDR3 contains 15 residues. Germline V gene data show CDR1 as LGHDT and CDR2 as YNNKEL (reference sequence). Between the trimmed V and J ends, which lost 3 bases and 4 bases, there was a span of 12 bases. This CDR3 reads CASSQAGNYNEKLFF. DNA of the CDR3: TGTGCCAGCAGCCAGGCCGGAAACTATAATGAAAAACTGTTTTTT.

The chain uses TRBV7-6 and TRBJ1-5; TRBD1 matches at 8 bases. V was pared by 5 bases and J by 1 base, with 7 bases of the junction left unmatched. Germline V CDR1 and CDR2: SGHVS, FNYEAQ. This CDR3 spans 16 amino acids. The CDR3 loop is CASSERQGRSNQPQHF. DNA for the CDR3: TGTGCCAGCAGCGAGCGACAGGGGCGAAGCAATCAGCCCCAGCATTTT.

The chain combines TRBV4-3 with TRBJ1-2; TRBD1 aligns across 7 bases. The CDR3 covers 18 residues. V shed 0 bases and J 6 bases; nucleotides not matched to a gene: 16. Germline assignment: CDR1 LGHNA and CDR2 YSLEER. The DNA of the CDR3 is TGCGCCAGCAGCCAAGATATAGTATCGGGAGGGGGCGCAGATGGCTACACCTTC. Translating gives CASSQDIVSGGGADGYTF.

The J gene is TRBJ2-2, the V gene TRBV6-2 or TRBV6-3, with D possibly matching TRBD2 (5 bases). V shed 4 bases and J shed 10 bases, with 22 bases lying between them. In germline, CDR1 is MNHEY, CDR2 SVGEGT. The CDR3 contains 16 residues. The CDR3 region is CASSSARGRRGLELFF. CDR3 DNA: TGTGCCAGCAGTTCAGCTAGAGGGCGCCGAGGATTGGAGCTGTTTTTT.

This chain uses TRBV28 with TRBJ1-1, with a possible D match to TRBD1 (5 bases). Trimming stripped 5 bases from V and 1 base from J, with 14 bases between. The germline gives CDR1 MDHEN, CDR2 SYDVKM. CDR3 size: 15 residues. This chain's CDR3 is CASSPGGSANTEAFF. The CDR3 DNA sequence: TGTGCCAGCAGTCCCGGGGGGTCGGCGAACACTGAAGCTTTCTTT. Full variable domain (rest looked up from reference TRBV28 and TRBJ1-1): DVKVTQSSRYLVKRTGEKVFLECVQDMDHENMFWYRQDPGLGLRLIYFSYDVKMKEKGDIPEGYSVSREKKERFSLILESASTNQTSMYLCASSPGGSANTEAFFGQGTRLTVV.

The rearrangement joins TRBV27 to TRBJ2-7; 7 bases align to TRBD1. Losses at the gene ends were 5 bases for V and 5 bases for J; bases not matched to a gene: 15. CDR1 and CDR2 from the germline V gene are MNHEY and SMNVEV (reference sequence). This CDR3 region has 16 residues. CDR3 bases: TGTGCCAGCAGTCCACGTGGTTGGGGCAGGGGGAACGAGCAGTACTTC. It encodes CASSPRGWGRGNEQYF.

This chain uses TRBV14 with TRBJ1-2; D is undetermined. The CDR3 length is 13 residues. Deletions cut 5 bases from V and 0 bases from J, with 7 bases between. Per the germline V gene, CDR1 is SGHDN and CDR2 is FVKESK. In nucleotides, the CDR3 is TGTGCCAGCAGCTTCCGGTCTAACTATGGCTACACCTTC. Amino acid sequence: CASSFRSNYGYTF.

J is TRBJ2-7 and V is TRBV5-4; TRBD1 is a possible D gene (5 bases). Trimming left V 2 bases short and J 7 bases short, with 16 bases between. This CDR3 region has 14 residues. Germline assignment: CDR1 SGHNT and CDR2 YYREEE (reference sequence). CDR3 region: CASSFSRGSGEQYF. The CDR3 coding sequence is TGTGCCAGCAGCTTTTCAAGGGGCTCAGGGGAGCAGTACTTC.

This clone was detected a few times. This rearrangement joins TRBV7-2 to TRBJ2-1; D is ambiguous. Germline V gene lookup returns CDR1 SGHTA and CDR2 FQGNSA. This CDR3 has 13 residues. V lost 1 base and J 6 bases, leaving 7 bases between the germline ends. CDR3 loop: CASSLERGNEQFF. CDR3 DNA: TGTGCCAGCAGCTTAGAGCGAGGCAATGAGCAGTTCTTC.

The gene calls are TRBV30 and TRBJ1-1, with D unresolved. The CDR3 length is 14 residues. The germline CDR1 and CDR2 sequences are GTSNPN and SVGIG (reference sequence). Trimming took off 2 bases at V and 4 bases at J, with 14 bases between the two ends. In DNA form, the CDR3 reads TGTGCCTGGAGTTCTATGGGAGGAGGCACTGAAGCTTTCTTT. Its translation is CAWSSMGGGTEAFF.

The chain is built from TRBV6-2 or TRBV6-3 and TRBJ1-2; possible D gene TRBD1, 5 bases. Per the germline V gene, CDR1 is MNHEY and CDR2 is SVGEGT. V was shortened by 0 bases and J by 6 bases, with 23 bases between the two germline ends. CDR3 size: 18 residues. The CDR3 DNA sequence: TGTGCCAGCAGTTACTCGAATTTTCTGACCGGGGGATATGATGGCTACACCTTC. Encoded protein: CASSYSNFLTGGYDGYTF.

The chain carries TRBV3-1 (or the pseudogene TRBV3-2) and TRBJ2-5; tentative D call: TRBD2 (5 bases). Trimming took off 0 bases at V and 3 bases at J, with 17 bases between the two ends. The V gene's germline CDR1 is LGHDT and CDR2 YNNKEL (reference sequence). CDR3 length equals 17 residues. The CDR3 DNA is TGTGCCAGCAGCCAAGATCGGGGAACGGGAACGAAAGAGACCCAGTACTTC. Its protein product is CASSQDRGTGTKETQYF.

V usage is TRBV6-1 and J usage is TRBJ1-2; no clear D gene. Trimming removed 2 bases at V and 2 bases at J, with 6 bases between. The germline gives CDR1 MNHNS, CDR2 SASEGT. The CDR3 runs to 13 residues. The CDR3 reads CASSEWENYGYTF. DNA for the CDR3: TGTGCCAGCAGTGAATGGGAGAACTATGGCTACACCTTC.

The CDR3 coding sequence is TGTGCCAGTAGCCTATTTGGAGGGGGCGCTTTAAGCAATCAGCCCCAGCATTTT. This translates into CASSLFGGGALSNQPQHF. The chain couples TRBV19 to TRBJ1-5, with 7 bases that match TRBD1. The J segment lost 1 base and the V segment lost 6 bases, leaving 15 bases of the junction unmatched. Germline CDR1 reads LNHDA; CDR2 reads SQIVND (reference sequence). This CDR3 region has 18 residues.

The rearrangement links TRBV7-9 to TRBJ1-6, with 11 bases matching TRBD1. The CDR3 loop spans 14 amino acids. The ends lost 4 bases at V and 9 bases at J; junction bases unmatched: 2. Per the germline V gene, CDR1 is SEHNR and CDR2 is FQNEAQ (reference sequence). The CDR3 sequence is CASSSDRGLSPLHF. Written as DNA, the CDR3 is TGTGCCAGCAGCTCGGACAGGGGGCTTTCACCCCTCCACTTT.

V usage is TRBV4-3 and J usage is TRBJ1-6; no clear D. Trimming left V 6 bases short and J 8 bases short, with 11 bases between. This CDR3 spans 13 amino acids. Germline V gene data show CDR1 as LGHNA and CDR2 as YSLEER. The CDR3 loop is CASRSLNDSPLHF. The DNA of the CDR3 is TGCGCCAGCAGGTCACTAAACGATTCACCCCTCCACTTT.

This sequence joins TRBV3-1 (or the pseudogene TRBV3-2) and TRBJ2-2; the D is unclear. Deletions cut 5 bases from V and 7 bases from J, with 5 bases between. CDR3 length: 11 residues. Germline CDR1 is LGHDT and CDR2 is YNNKEL (reference sequence). The CDR3 coding sequence is TGTGCCAGCAGCGCCGGCGGGGAGCTGTTTTTT. It yields the protein CASSAGGELFF.

This clone has just one count. The chain uses TRBV6-5 and TRBJ2-5, with 10 bases that match TRBD1. The CDR3 totals 14 residues. Germline V lookup: CDR1 MNHEY, CDR2 SVGAGI. Unmatched junction bases numbered 9, after V lost 6 bases and J lost 8 bases. CDR3 sequence: CASSGQGVGYTQYF. The CDR3 region has the DNA TGTGCCAGCAGCGGACAGGGGGTAGGGTATACCCAGTACTTC.

The rearrangement uses TRBV11-3 and TRBJ1-2; the D gene is possibly TRBD1 (5 bases). Germline CDR1 is SGHNT and CDR2 is YENEEA. The CDR3 length is 18 residues. Trimming shortened V by 1 base and J by 7 bases, and 25 bases separated the two germline ends. The CDR3 DNA sequence: TGTGCCAGCAGCTTAGCCCATCCCTTCGGGGGAATGGTCTCTGGCTACACCTTC. Residues: CASSLAHPFGGMVSGYTF.

The V call is TRBV9, the J call TRBJ2-2; D unclear. Germline V gene data show CDR1 as SGDLS and CDR2 as YYNGEE. V gave up 4 bases and J gave up 0 bases, with 7 bases separating them. The CDR3 has 14 residues. The CDR3 sequence is CASSPRANTGELFF. CDR3 DNA: TGTGCCAGCAGCCCCCGGGCGAACACCGGGGAGCTGTTTTTT.

This chain uses TRBV27 with TRBJ1-4, with a possible D match to TRBD1 (6 bases). Germline V gene sequence: CDR1 MNHEY, CDR2 SMNVEV (reference sequence). The CDR3 has 15 residues. With 6 bases removed from V and 8 bases from J, the gap between germline ends came to 19 bases. CDR3 region: CASSPTGTLGEKLFF. The CDR3 coding sequence is TGTGCCAGCAGCCCGACCGGGACACTCGGGGAAAAACTGTTTTTT.